This T cell receptor (beta chain) was sequenced during a study of cytomegalovirus exposure and HLA in healthy donors. About the research overall: Later, an analysis reported that the approximately 120 validation repertoires had used the same platform as the 666 first-cohort repertoires.

V was clipped by 6 bases and J by 2 bases, with 12 bases between them. The CDR3 spans 15 residues. The germline V gene encodes CDR1 SGHDT and CDR2 YYEEEE. The assay was immunoSEQ multiplex PCR, and TCRdb's table has in-frame clones only and misses some. The sample yields hundreds of thousands of clones, about 90% seen once. Among the 120 subjects of the validation cohort, separate from the roughly 670-subject first cohort, were the donors. This sequence originates from a man between 18 and 29 years old in good health and CMV-seropositive. J is TRBJ2-6 and V is TRBV5-6, with D perhaps matching TRBD2 (5 bases). Sequenced: PBMCs. CDR3 DNA sequence: TGTGCCAGCACCGAGCTAGCAGCTGGGGCCAACGTCCTGACTTTC. It yields the protein CASTELAAGANVLTF.